This T cell receptor (beta chain) was identified in a study of early T cells in non-severe SARS-CoV-2 infection. Background on the study: RNA in bulk from unsorted whole blood was sequenced, and chains were unpaired.

Unique molecular identifiers were attached to individual cDNA molecules. One entry per CDR3 protein, called by TCRdb with MiXCR from the 5' RACE reads. In the table there are roughly 110,000 distinct CDR3 sequences, approximately 12% of which are singletons. Germline V gives CDR1 SGHKS, CDR2 YYEKEE (reference sequence). Trimming stripped 2 bases from V and 3 bases from J, with 15 bases between. This CDR3 is built from 16 residues. The origin of this receptor is an adult who was a healthcare worker with PCR-confirmed SARS-CoV-2 infection or an uninfected control (not recorded which). Sequencing input: whole blood. V is TRBV5-5 and J is TRBJ1-5; D unclear. The DNA of the CDR3 is TGTGCCAGCAGCTTCTCGGCAGGCCTCTTCAATCAGCCCCAGCATTTT. Translation gives CASSFSAGLFNQPQHF. Full variable domain (remainder filled in from reference TRBV5-5 and TRBJ1-5): DAGVTQSPTHLIKTRGQQVTLRCSPISGHKSVSWYQQVLGQGPQFIFQYYEKEERGRGNFPDRFSARQFPNYSSELNVNALLLGDSALYLCASSFSAGLFNQPQHFGDGTRLSIL.